Listed below are T cell receptor beta chains from one sample, sequenced in a study of blood T cell repertoires in COVID-19. Assay: immunoSEQ multiplex PCR; the TCRdb copy retains only in-frame clones and omits some. This sample has approximately 90,000 clones, with 70% to 90% found just once. Source material: peripheral blood. Receptors were obtained from a man between 45 and 60 years old with acute or convalescent COVID-19. Each CDR3 is given with its conserved first and last residue.

v_call,j_call,cdr3_aa
TRBV7-3,TRBJ2-1,CASRLAGGQNEQFF
TRBV12-3/TRBV12-4,TRBJ1-1,CASRSQRNTEAFF
TRBV9,TRBJ1-3,CASSVVDRSISGNTIYF
TRBV5-1,TRBJ2-5,CASSFPSGGQETQYF
TRBV28,TRBJ1-2,CASSLRTAYGYTF
TRBV19,TRBJ2-6,CASSRQDSGANVLTF
TRBV29-1,TRBJ2-1,CSVGRLSGNEQFF
TRBV5-5,TRBJ1-6,CASSEDRGSPLHF
TRBV7-8,TRBJ1-4,CASRPRPLGVNEKLFF
TRBV12-5,TRBJ2-4,CASGLCSRPPNIQYF
TRBV5-1,TRBJ1-3,CASRRQGGTGNTIYF
TRBV3-1/TRBV3-2,TRBJ2-1,CASSTGLDNEQFF
TRBV19,TRBJ1-2,CASSTGTASNPGYTF
TRBV7-8,TRBJ1-1,CASRNDKLDPMNTEAFF
TRBV21-1,TRBJ1-1,CASSEGQWVCEAFF
TRBV6-5,TRBJ2-3,CASRRQGTDTQYF
TRBV4-2,TRBJ1-4,CASSQEGGEKLFF
TRBV30,TRBJ2-1,CAWSVSLAGGRNEQFF
TRBV19,TRBJ1-4,CASSRSGQVDEKLFF
TRBV10-3,TRBJ2-7,CAIQTGGGYEQYF
TRBV7-3,TRBJ1-1,CASSSDTVNTEAFF
TRBV18,TRBJ1-3,CASSPKGPGAGNTIYF
TRBV11-1,TRBJ1-1,CASSPPGTGTEAFF
TRBV5-5,TRBJ2-6,CASSLAGAGANVLTF
TRBV28,TRBJ2-7,CASRETGGSSYEQYF
TRBV29-1,TRBJ2-7,CSARGTGGYEQYF
TRBV7-3,TRBJ2-2,CASRLQDTGELFF
TRBV7-7,TRBJ2-2,CASREQGGTGELFF
TRBV27,TRBJ1-2,CASSRRGFKDYGYTF
TRBV19,TRBJ1-5,CASSDTGSGNQPQHF
TRBV9,TRBJ2-3,CASSVGTGAVTDTQYF
TRBV18,TRBJ2-4,CASSSGTSGGLAKNIQYF
TRBV5-1,TRBJ2-7,CASSLSTRQPEQYF
TRBV19,TRBJ1-1,CASRPRGGDTEAFF
TRBV6-5,TRBJ1-5,CASKEAGGFNQPQHF
TRBV28,TRBJ2-6,CASSSGTGYSGANVLTF
TRBV4-1,TRBJ1-2,CASSQSGDRRINYGYTF
TRBV7-9,TRBJ1-5,CASSRGQDNQPQHF
TRBV6-5,TRBJ1-3,CASLKVRGSGNTIYF
TRBV5-1,TRBJ1-3,CASSIGIDGNTIYF
TRBV30,TRBJ1-2,CAWSPWGVGTGNYGYTF
TRBV6-5,TRBJ1-1,CASHVGVNEAFF
TRBV19,TRBJ1-6,CASSPGQGEYSPLHF
TRBV2,TRBJ1-2,CASSGTVNYGYTF
TRBV2,TRBJ1-4,CASSLGQGSEKLFF
TRBV11-3,TRBJ2-1,CASSLDYQAEQFF
TRBV28,TRBJ1-2,CASSAIRGGYTF
TRBV3-1/TRBV3-2,TRBJ1-6,CASSNRDRGTPPHF
TRBV5-1,TRBJ2-7,CASSLFPAGEQYF
TRBV28,TRBJ2-7,CASSLGTLGPYEQYF
TRBV5-1,TRBJ2-1,CASTLAGAYNEQFF
TRBV5-1,TRBJ2-6,CASSGMTGGLSGANVLTF
TRBV6-6,TRBJ1-1,CASSYNRINTEAFF